This TCR beta chain was recovered during a study of cytomegalovirus exposure and HLA in healthy donors. Notes on the study in general: Later work found most CMV-associated TCR beta chains apparently HLA-restricted. Several of the most significant clusters were apparently associated with common viral pathogens in a later analysis. Previously analyzed data showed that most TCR beta V segments were productive at a frequency of about 87% or about 30%.

Use of 60 Vbeta and 13 Jbeta primers characterized the PCR. This table comes from immunoSEQ multiplex PCR, and its TCRdb copy is limited to in-frame clones, with some not included. This table has fewer than 250,000 clones, 79% appearing once. Though probably carrying unrecorded immune exposures, donors were nominally healthy at sampling. The CDR3 runs to 16 residues. Trimming cost V 3 bases and J 3 bases; bases outside gene matches: 7. Germline CDR1 is WSHSY and CDR2 is SAAADI. This clone was picked up a small number of times. The antigen is undetermined. The specimen was PBMCs. This receptor was taken from a male donor in good health and CMV-seropositive. The chain joins TRBV10-2 to TRBJ1-5, with 8 bases aligning to TRBD1. CDR3 sequence (DNA): TGCGCCAGCAGTGACCCGAAGACAGGGGCCAATCAGCCCCAGCATTTT. It codes for CASSDPKTGANQPQHF.